The 11 T cell receptor beta chains below were found in one sample sequenced in a study of CD4 T cells in relation to SARS-CoV-2 and coronaviruses. Here immunoSEQ multiplex PCR was the method, and the copy in TCRdb shows in-frame clones only, minus some. Of about 56,000 clones listed, just over 90% are singletons. Sequenced: naive CD4+ T cells from PBMCs. This sample's subset: naive CD4+ T cells isolated by negative enrichment. The receptor source for this set is an adult with COVID-19.

The CDR3 sequence is CASRWGVRSEQFF. The DNA of the CDR3 is TGTGCCAGCCGGTGGGGGGTACGATCTGAGCAGTTCTTC. V is TRBV12-3 or TRBV12-4 and J is TRBJ2-1; perhaps TRBD2 as D (6 bases). Trimming shortened V by 8 bases and J by 9 bases, and 17 bases separated the two germline ends. This CDR3 has 13 amino acids.

This chain connects TRBV6-2 or TRBV6-3 to TRBJ1-1; tentative D call: TRBD1 (5 bases). The germline gives CDR1 MNHEY, CDR2 SVGEGT. CDR3 length: 14 residues. V shed 4 bases and J shed 5 bases, with 14 bases lying between them. The CDR3 nucleotides are TGTGCCAGCAGTTCCCCGGGGCGCGGGACTGAAGCTTTCTTT. It is translated as CASSSPGRGTEAFF.

The J gene is TRBJ2-7, the V gene TRBV3-1 (or the pseudogene TRBV3-2), with D uncertain. The CDR3 has 15 amino acids. Looked up from germline, CDR1 is LGHDT and CDR2 is YNNKEL (reference sequence). Trimming stripped 0 bases from V and 4 bases from J, with 13 bases between. The CDR3 loop reads CASSQDGSRRYEQYF. CDR3 nucleotides: TGTGCCAGCAGCCAAGATGGCTCCCGGCGATACGAGCAGTACTTC.

CDR3 coding DNA: TGTGCCACCTCCGGCTGGACTAACAACTATGGCTACACCTTC. This gives the protein CATSGWTNNYGYTF. The chain recombines TRBV24-1 with TRBJ1-2, with no clear D. The germline gives CDR1 KGHDR, CDR2 SFDVKD. V lost 9 bases, J lost 2 bases, and 15 bases lay in between. The CDR3 has 14 residues.

The rearrangement joins TRBV6-6 to TRBJ2-7, with unresolved D. The CDR3 runs 12 residues. CDR1 MNHNY and CDR2 SVGAGI come from the germline V gene (reference sequence). V lost 8 bases to trimming and J lost 3 bases, with 11 bases between them. The chain's CDR3 is CASGSMYYEQYF. CDR3 DNA: TGTGCCAGCGGCAGTATGTACTACGAGCAGTACTTC.

The chain carries TRBV7-8 and TRBJ2-1; 7 bases fit TRBD2. V shed 4 bases and J 6 bases; nucleotides not matched to a gene: 21. CDR1 and CDR2 from the germline V gene are SGHVS and FQNEAQ. There are 19 residues in the CDR3. CDR3 amino acids: CASSSPNAAGAPVGNEQFF. In DNA, the CDR3 is TGTGCCAGCAGCTCCCCCAATGCGGCGGGAGCGCCCGTAGGCAATGAGCAGTTCTTC. The full variable domain, completed using reference TRBV7-8 and TRBJ2-1, is GAGVSQSPRYKVAKRGQDVALRCDPISGHVSLFWYQQALGQGPEFLTYFQNEAQLDKSGLPSDRFFAERPEGSVSTLKIQRTQQEDSAVYLCASSSPNAAGAPVGNEQFFGPGTRLTVL.

The chain carries TRBV27 and TRBJ2-3; 10 bases are shared with TRBD1. The CDR3 is 13 residues long. The germline CDR1 and CDR2 sequences are MNHEY and SMNVEV (reference sequence). J gave up 8 bases and V 2 bases, and 1 base lay outside the gene matches. Written as DNA, the CDR3 is TGTGCCAGCAGTTTAGGACAGGGGGGTACGCAGTATTTT. It encodes CASSLGQGGTQYF.

The gene calls are TRBV9 and TRBJ2-1; no clear D. CDR1 SGDLS and CDR2 YYNGEE come from the germline V gene. Trimming cost V 0 bases and J 4 bases, with 14 bases left between them. The CDR3 has 16 residues. CDR3 sequence reads: CASSVALQAPYNEQFF. The CDR3 region has the DNA TGTGCCAGCAGCGTAGCCCTCCAAGCGCCATACAATGAGCAGTTCTTC.

This clone was observed a single time. The chain employs TRBV15 and TRBJ2-1; tentative D call: TRBD2 (5 bases). The CDR3 covers 12 residues. Deletions cut 2 bases from V and 9 bases from J, with 8 bases between. Germline V CDR1 and CDR2: LNHNV, YYDKDF (reference sequence). In DNA form, the CDR3 reads TGTGCCACCAGCAGACTAGCCGGTGAGCAGTTCTTC. Its protein product is CATSRLAGEQFF.

The rearrangement joins TRBV6-4 to TRBJ2-1; 8 bases map to TRBD1. From germline, CDR1 is MRHNA and CDR2 SNTAGT. CDR3 length: 15 residues. The ends lost 2 bases at V and 8 bases at J; junction bases unmatched: 8. The CDR3 nucleotides read TGTGCCAGCAGTGACGGACAGGGTACGGTTCATGAGCAGTTCTTC. Protein: CASSDGQGTVHEQFF.

The rearrangement uses TRBV5-4 and TRBJ2-2; 15 nucleotides align to TRBD2. CDR3 length: 19 amino acids. V was clipped by 3 bases and J by 5 bases; unmatched bases: 11. Germline V gene lookup returns CDR1 SGHNT and CDR2 YYREEE (reference sequence). CDR3 in amino acids: CASSSGPGLAGGETGELFF. CDR3 nucleotide sequence: TGTGCCAGCAGCTCAGGGCCCGGACTAGCGGGAGGGGAGACCGGGGAGCTGTTTTTT.